A selection of T cell receptor beta chains follows, all from one sample in a study of beta chain features in type 1 diabetes. Here immunoSEQ multiplex PCR was the method, and the copy in TCRdb shows in-frame clones only, minus some. This table holds 17,000 or so clones, around 70% found once. The sequenced sample consisted of stem cell memory CD4+ T cells from blood. These receptor sequences come from a man under 40 with type 1 diabetes. The conserved cysteine and the conserved F or W are not part of the CDR3 here. The order of the fields is V gene, CDR3 protein.

V gene: TRBV4-1; CDR3 protein: ASSLETSGVEQY
V gene: TRBV7-6; CDR3 protein: ASSSRGQGALETQY
V gene: TRBV6-5; CDR3 protein: ASSSGSAFF
V gene: TRBV7-8; CDR3 protein: ASSLVEGTEAF
V gene: TRBV13; CDR3 protein: ASSFRTLEGAF
V gene: TRBV5-1; CDR3 protein: ASSGGTGRGLETQY
V gene: TRBV2; CDR3 protein: ASSWEGGEYEQF
V gene: TRBV5-5; CDR3 protein: ASSLGEAVFYEQY
V gene: TRBV7-3; CDR3 protein: ASSSRGVGSPLH
V gene: TRBV7-2; CDR3 protein: ASSWRTGELF
V gene: TRBV10-3; CDR3 protein: ATEGQGNEQF
V gene: TRBV7-2; CDR3 protein: ASSSRQGDYEQY
V gene: TRBV15; CDR3 protein: ATSRDRGGTEAF
V gene: TRBV4-3; CDR3 protein: ASSKDSLRHEQF
V gene: TRBV27; CDR3 protein: ASRSTGTSYNSPLH
V gene: TRBV30; CDR3 protein: AWSVRGSGYGYT
V gene: TRBV2; CDR3 protein: ASSFGTSEYNEQF
V gene: TRBV6-6; CDR3 protein: ASSYSRQGANEQY
V gene: TRBV5-1; CDR3 protein: ASSFDPGGASETQY
V gene: TRBV7-2; CDR3 protein: ASSFNREGGYT
V gene: TRBV18; CDR3 protein: ASSPPTSGGYNEQF
V gene: TRBV9; CDR3 protein: ASSVAPGGETQY
V gene: TRBV5-1; CDR3 protein: ASSLGRPPDTQY
V gene: TRBV4-1; CDR3 protein: ASSPPLGGATYEQY
V gene: TRBV4-3; CDR3 protein: ASSQGLAGDYEQY
V gene: TRBV4-1; CDR3 protein: ASSSPGQGAGNTIY
V gene: TRBV7-9; CDR3 protein: ASSFRTSNTGELF
V gene: TRBV9; CDR3 protein: ASSVNGVAGNEKLF
V gene: TRBV19; CDR3 protein: ASTTPRGANQPQH
V gene: TRBV18; CDR3 protein: ASSPVSGNYEQY
V gene: TRBV4-1; CDR3 protein: ASSHPRGLSVNEQF
V gene: TRBV25-1; CDR3 protein: ASSEFASGGPFTDTQY
V gene: TRBV7-9; CDR3 protein: ASNKIEADTQY
V gene: TRBV5-4; CDR3 protein: ASSLGQSYAENEQF
V gene: TRBV4-1; CDR3 protein: ASSRIGLAKETQY
V gene: TRBV6-5; CDR3 protein: ASSYRAGGPGELF
V gene: TRBV7-3; CDR3 protein: ASSLWGGPGDEQY